This T cell receptor (beta chain) was recovered during a study of regulatory T cells in long-lasting Graves disease. At the level of the study: The antithyroid drugs taken by newly diagnosed Graves' patients had been used for under 3 months.

This clonotype was counted only a few times. No antigen is known for it. The study, taken as a whole, reports: Persistent cases favored TRBV28, TRBJ1-2 and TRBJ2-5.

Construction of TCR beta libraries relied on iRepertoire HTBI primers and on Arm-PCR targeting CDR3 regions. TCRdb used MiXCR to reprocess the multiplex PCR reads, holding one entry per CDR3 protein. The sample includes 530,000 or so distinct CDR3 sequences, roughly 12% of them seen just once. The CDR3 covers 15 residues. The germline V gene encodes CDR1 MGHRA and CDR2 YSYEKL. The V gene lost 4 bases and the J gene lost 4 bases, with 16 bases spanning the gap. Time point reported: newly diagnosed GD, antithyroid drugs for less than 3 months. Generation of the TCR library employed RNA extracted from PBMCs. The same data also contributed to another study, on T cells in Graves' hyperthyroidism and ophthalmopathy. From that study: Initially, a first-round RT-PCR of the TCR CDR3 employed the HTBI primer set.

Source: peripheral blood mononuclear cells (PBMCs), taken at new diagnosis, from a patient treated with antithyroid drugs. The clonotype was recovered from a man aged 25 to 45 with Graves disease. This rearrangement joins TRBV4-1 to TRBJ1-1; D might be TRBD1 (6 bases). The CDR3 DNA reads as TGCGCCAGCAGCCCTACGGAGGGGGGATCCACTGAAGCTTTCTTT. Its translation: CASSPTEGGSTEAFF.